The rows below give T cell receptor beta chains drawn from one sample of a study of T cells in Graves' hyperthyroidism and ophthalmopathy. TCRdb called the multiplex PCR reads again in MiXCR, with one record for every CDR3 protein. Of 600,000 to 900,000 distinct CDR3 sequences in the sample, around 15% were seen once. The sample was blood. The receptor source for this set is a man younger than 35 with Graves' hyperthyroidism. CDR3s include the opening cysteine and the closing phenylalanine or tryptophan. A D gene is named only where the DNA matches it firmly. Where a row states a size, it is once, few, many or the class of an expanded clone; other rows omit it.

clone_size: NA
d_call: TRBD1
v_call: TRBV10-3
j_call: TRBJ2-1
cdr3_nt: TGTGCCATCAGTGGGGGACAGAACTACAATGAGCAGTTCTTC
cdr3_aa: CAISGGQNYNEQFF

clone_size: many
d_call: TRBD1
v_call: TRBV6-1
j_call: TRBJ2-7
cdr3_nt: TGTGCCAGCAGTATGACAGGGGAAGGGTACGAGCAGTACTTC
cdr3_aa: CASSMTGEGYEQYF

clone_size: many
d_call: NA
v_call: TRBV28
j_call: TRBJ2-7
cdr3_nt: TGTGCCAGTGACGCCTCTGGGGCGAGGCAGTACTTC
cdr3_aa: CASDASGARQYF

clone_size: many
d_call: NA
v_call: TRBV6-1
j_call: TRBJ1-1
cdr3_nt: TGTGCCAGCAGTGAGCTACAGGCTAACACTGAAGCTTTCTTT
cdr3_aa: CASSELQANTEAFF

clone_size: many
d_call: TRBD2
v_call: TRBV5-6
j_call: TRBJ2-5
cdr3_nt: TGTGCCAGCAGCTCCCTGGGACTAGCGGGACCCCGGTCGGATACCCAGTACTTC
cdr3_aa: CASSSLGLAGPRSDTQYF

clone_size: many
d_call: NA
v_call: TRBV30
j_call: TRBJ2-7
cdr3_nt: TGTGCCTGGAGTGACAAAGGGTTCGACGAGCAGTACTTC
cdr3_aa: CAWSDKGFDEQYF

clone_size: NA
d_call: NA
v_call: TRBV6-5
j_call: TRBJ2-3
cdr3_nt: TGTGCCAGCAGTTACTCGTCCGTAGATACGCAGTATTTT
cdr3_aa: CASSYSSVDTQYF

clone_size: NA
d_call: NA
v_call: TRBV7-6
j_call: TRBJ1-5
cdr3_nt: TGTGCCAGCAGCTTAGAGGCCCCGGGACAAGTCAATCAGCCCCAGCATTTT
cdr3_aa: CASSLEAPGQVNQPQHF

clone_size: NA
d_call: TRBD2
v_call: TRBV28
j_call: TRBJ2-2
cdr3_nt: TGTGCCAGCAGTTTACAACTAGCGGGAACCGGGGAGCTGTTTTTT
cdr3_aa: CASSLQLAGTGELFF

clone_size: many
d_call: NA
v_call: TRBV12-3/TRBV12-4
j_call: TRBJ1-2
cdr3_nt: TGTGCCAGCAGTTTAGGCCGGGCAGGGTTTAACTATGGCTACACCTTC
cdr3_aa: CASSLGRAGFNYGYTF

clone_size: NA
d_call: TRBD1
v_call: TRBV20-1
j_call: TRBJ1-2
cdr3_nt: TGCAGTGCTAGAGATCCGAGACAGGGCCTGGCTGGCTACACCTTC
cdr3_aa: CSARDPRQGLAGYTF

clone_size: few
d_call: TRBD1
v_call: TRBV24-1
j_call: TRBJ2-1
cdr3_nt: TGTGCCACCAGTGAGGGGACAGGGGGCTACAATGAGCAGTTCTTC
cdr3_aa: CATSEGTGGYNEQFF

clone_size: many
d_call: NA
v_call: TRBV7-8
j_call: TRBJ1-1
cdr3_nt: TGTGCCAGCAGCTTAGAACCAAGCACTGAAGCTTTCTTT
cdr3_aa: CASSLEPSTEAFF

clone_size: NA
d_call: NA
v_call: TRBV6-1
j_call: TRBJ1-2
cdr3_nt: TGTGCCAGCAGTTACGGTGGCGGGGATGGCTACACCTTC
cdr3_aa: CASSYGGGDGYTF

clone_size: many
d_call: NA
v_call: TRBV30
j_call: TRBJ1-1
cdr3_nt: TGTGCCTGGTACAGGGATAGCACTGAAGCTTTCTTT
cdr3_aa: CAWYRDSTEAFF

clone_size: many
d_call: NA
v_call: TRBV28
j_call: TRBJ2-1
cdr3_nt: TGTGCCAGCAGGGGAGGGGGGATGGATGAGCAGTTCTTC
cdr3_aa: CASRGGGMDEQFF

clone_size: NA
d_call: NA
v_call: TRBV14
j_call: TRBJ2-5
cdr3_nt: TGTGCCAGCAGCCAAGGAGTAGGCAGGACCTTTGTGTACTTC
cdr3_aa: CASSQGVGRTFVYF

clone_size: few
d_call: NA
v_call: TRBV11-2
j_call: TRBJ2-4
cdr3_nt: TGTGCCAGCAGCTTCCACCCGGGAACCAAAAACATTCAGTACTTC
cdr3_aa: CASSFHPGTKNIQYF

clone_size: NA
d_call: TRBD2
v_call: TRBV20-1
j_call: TRBJ2-1
cdr3_nt: TGCAGTGCCAGTCGGCCTAGCGGGAGGCACAATGAGCAGTTCTTC
cdr3_aa: CSASRPSGRHNEQFF

clone_size: many
d_call: NA
v_call: TRBV7-9
j_call: TRBJ2-1
cdr3_nt: TGTGCCAGCAGCTTAGGACTCCGCGATGAGCAGTTCTTC
cdr3_aa: CASSLGLRDEQFF

clone_size: NA
d_call: NA
v_call: TRBV27
j_call: TRBJ1-2
cdr3_nt: TGTGCCACCCAGCTTGTGGGGGGGCGGCTCTCCGGTGGCTACACCTTC
cdr3_aa: CATQLVGGRLSGGYTF

clone_size: NA
d_call: NA
v_call: TRBV29-1
j_call: TRBJ2-7
cdr3_nt: TGCAGCGTTGAGGGGGGACATTTCTACGAGCAGTACTTC
cdr3_aa: CSVEGGHFYEQYF

clone_size: few
d_call: NA
v_call: TRBV12-3/TRBV12-4
j_call: TRBJ2-3
cdr3_nt: TGTGCCAGCAGTTTAGGACTTTCCTGGGATACGCAGTATTTT
cdr3_aa: CASSLGLSWDTQYF

clone_size: NA
d_call: NA
v_call: TRBV2
j_call: TRBJ1-5
cdr3_nt: TGTGCCAGCAGTGAAGCGACCCCCCTAGGGCATAGCAATCAGCCCCAGCATTTT
cdr3_aa: CASSEATPLGHSNQPQHF

clone_size: NA
d_call: TRBD2
v_call: TRBV11-2
j_call: TRBJ2-1
cdr3_nt: TGTGCCAGCAGCTTAGATCTAGCGGGAGGACTCAATGAGCAGTTCTTC
cdr3_aa: CASSLDLAGGLNEQFF

clone_size: many
d_call: TRBD1
v_call: TRBV24-1
j_call: TRBJ2-1
cdr3_nt: TGTGCCACCAGTGATTTCGAAGGACAGGCGGCTGAGCAGTTCTTC
cdr3_aa: CATSDFEGQAAEQFF

clone_size: few
d_call: TRBD2
v_call: TRBV6-2/TRBV6-3
j_call: TRBJ2-7
cdr3_nt: TGTGCCAGCAGTGGACTAGATTCGGCCTACGAGCAGTACTTC
cdr3_aa: CASSGLDSAYEQYF

clone_size: few
d_call: NA
v_call: TRBV7-9
j_call: TRBJ2-1
cdr3_nt: TGTGCCAGCAGCTGGACTACACCCTCCTACAATGAGCAGTTCTTC
cdr3_aa: CASSWTTPSYNEQFF

clone_size: many
d_call: NA
v_call: TRBV3-1
j_call: TRBJ2-7
cdr3_nt: TGTGCCAGCAGCCAAGTTGCGACGACCTCCTACGAGCAGTACTTC
cdr3_aa: CASSQVATTSYEQYF

clone_size: NA
d_call: TRBD1
v_call: TRBV28
j_call: TRBJ2-6
cdr3_nt: TGTGCCAGCAGGCCGGGACAGGGGAAATCTGGGGCCAACGTCCTGACTTTC
cdr3_aa: CASRPGQGKSGANVLTF

clone_size: NA
d_call: NA
v_call: TRBV18
j_call: TRBJ2-2
cdr3_nt: TGTGCCAGCTCACCACTTGTGTCCGGCACCGGGGAGCTGTTTTTT
cdr3_aa: CASSPLVSGTGELFF

clone_size: few
d_call: TRBD1
v_call: TRBV3-1
j_call: TRBJ1-2
cdr3_nt: TGTGCCAGCAGCAAATCAGGGACAGGTGATGGCTACACCTTC
cdr3_aa: CASSKSGTGDGYTF

clone_size: NA
d_call: TRBD1
v_call: TRBV5-5
j_call: TRBJ2-7
cdr3_nt: TGTGCCAGCAGGTGGACAGGTTCCTACGAGCAGTACTTC
cdr3_aa: CASRWTGSYEQYF

clone_size: many
d_call: TRBD2
v_call: TRBV3-1
j_call: TRBJ2-5
cdr3_nt: TGTGCCAGCAGCCAAGCAGCTAGCGGCCAAGAGACCCAGTACTTC
cdr3_aa: CASSQAASGQETQYF

clone_size: NA
d_call: NA
v_call: TRBV4-1
j_call: TRBJ2-4
cdr3_nt: TGCGCCAGCAGCCAAGGGCCAGACAAGGGCAAAAACATTCAGTACTTC
cdr3_aa: CASSQGPDKGKNIQYF